The text below deals with one TCR beta chain. These data belong to a study of cytotoxic CD8 clonotypes in ibrutinib-treated CLL. Sequenced by immunoSEQ multiplex PCR; TCRdb stores in-frame clones only, minus some. The sample yields approximately 330,000 clones, about 80% seen once. Here the sequenced sample was PBMCs, taken before ibrutinib treatment. This receptor was obtained from a human donor with chronic lymphocytic leukemia.

CDR3 DNA: TGTGCCAGCAGTTACTCGCGTGAAAATGAGCAGTTCTTC. Translating gives CASSYSRENEQFF. V and J are TRBV6-5 and TRBJ2-1; no clear D. Germline CDR1 reads MNHEY; CDR2 reads SVGAGI. Trimming pared 0 bases from V and 7 bases from J, leaving 7 bases between. The CDR3 is made up of 13 amino acids.